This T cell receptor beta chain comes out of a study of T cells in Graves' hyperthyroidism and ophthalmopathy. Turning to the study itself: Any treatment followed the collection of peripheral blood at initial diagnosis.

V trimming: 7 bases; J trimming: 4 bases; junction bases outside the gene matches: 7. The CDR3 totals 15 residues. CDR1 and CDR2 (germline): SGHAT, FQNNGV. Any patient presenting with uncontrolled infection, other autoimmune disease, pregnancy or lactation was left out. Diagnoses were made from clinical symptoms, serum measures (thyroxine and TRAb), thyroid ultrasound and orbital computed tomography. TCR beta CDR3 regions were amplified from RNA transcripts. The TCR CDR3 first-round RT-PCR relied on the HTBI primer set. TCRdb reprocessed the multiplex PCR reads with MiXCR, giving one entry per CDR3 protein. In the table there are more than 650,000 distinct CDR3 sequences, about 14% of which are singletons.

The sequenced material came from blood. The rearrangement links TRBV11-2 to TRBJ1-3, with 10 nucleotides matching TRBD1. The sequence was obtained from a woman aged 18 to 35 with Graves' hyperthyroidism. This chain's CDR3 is CASTPGTGAGNTIYF. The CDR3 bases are TGTGCCAGCACCCCAGGGACAGGGGCAGGAAACACCATATATTTT.